This T cell receptor (beta chain) was captured by sequencing in a study of blood T cell repertoires in COVID-19. Only in-frame clones appear in the TCRdb table, and some are missing; sequencing was by immunoSEQ multiplex PCR. Among tens of thousands of clones listed, 75% to 90% were seen once. V was cut by 3 bases and J by 3 bases, with 15 bases left in between. The CDR3 length is 14 residues. Germline V CDR1 and CDR2: GTSNPN, SVGIG (reference sequence). The sequenced sample was peripheral blood. This chain uses TRBV30 with TRBJ2-7; D perhaps matches TRBD1 (6 bases). The sequence was obtained from a woman in her forties or fifties with active COVID-19. CDR3 DNA: TGTGCCTGGAGGAAATGGACAGTGGACTACGAGCAGTACTTC. Protein sequence: CAWRKWTVDYEQYF.